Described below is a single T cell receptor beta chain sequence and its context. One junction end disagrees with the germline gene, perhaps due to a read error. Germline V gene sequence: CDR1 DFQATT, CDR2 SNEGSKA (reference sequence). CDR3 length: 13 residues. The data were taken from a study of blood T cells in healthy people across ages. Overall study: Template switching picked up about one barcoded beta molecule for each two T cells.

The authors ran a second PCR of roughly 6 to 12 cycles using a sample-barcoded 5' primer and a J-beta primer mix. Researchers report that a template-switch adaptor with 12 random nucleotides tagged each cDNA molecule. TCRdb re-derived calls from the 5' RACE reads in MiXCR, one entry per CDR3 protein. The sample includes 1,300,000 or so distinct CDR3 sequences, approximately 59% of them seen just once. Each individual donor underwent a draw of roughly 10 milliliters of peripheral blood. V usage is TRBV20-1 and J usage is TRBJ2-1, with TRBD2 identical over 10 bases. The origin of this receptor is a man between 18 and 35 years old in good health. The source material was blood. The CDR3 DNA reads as TGCAGTGCGGGGACTAGCGTCTACAATGGGCAGTTCTTC. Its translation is CSAGTSVYNGQFF.